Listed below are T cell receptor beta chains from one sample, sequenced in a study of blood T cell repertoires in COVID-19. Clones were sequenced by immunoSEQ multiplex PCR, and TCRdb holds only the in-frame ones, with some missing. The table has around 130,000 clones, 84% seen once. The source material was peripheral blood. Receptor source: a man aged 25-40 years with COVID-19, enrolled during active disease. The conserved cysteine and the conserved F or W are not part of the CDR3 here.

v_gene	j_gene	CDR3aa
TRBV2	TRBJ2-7	ASTGQISYEQY
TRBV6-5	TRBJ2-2	ASSYSGGAPGELF
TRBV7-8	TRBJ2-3	ASSSGHLTTSTDTQY
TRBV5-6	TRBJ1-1	ASSPGRGGSSEAF
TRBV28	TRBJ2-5	ASSLGPAQETQY
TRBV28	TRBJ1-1	ASRIRDRGQNTEAF
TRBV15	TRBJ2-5	ATSRGSTAAETQY
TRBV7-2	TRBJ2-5	ASSLAGTQETQY
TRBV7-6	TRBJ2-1	ASAGLAGANEQF
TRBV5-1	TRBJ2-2	ASSLELAGGPDTGELF
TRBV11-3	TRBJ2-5	ASSLGRTGQETQY
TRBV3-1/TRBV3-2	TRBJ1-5	ASKVGVSDQPQH
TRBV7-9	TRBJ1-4	ASSSGTGVTNEKLF
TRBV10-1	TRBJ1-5	ASSGHIAGQPQH
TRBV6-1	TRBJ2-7	ASSESFYEQY
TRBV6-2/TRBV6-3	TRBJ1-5	ASTPTGHQPQH
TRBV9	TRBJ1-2	ASSVESGAGGYGYT
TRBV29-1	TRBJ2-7	SVDGGRAYEQY
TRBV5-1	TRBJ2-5	ASSPTSGSRQETQY
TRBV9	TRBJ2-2	ASSTGTSGSTNTGELF
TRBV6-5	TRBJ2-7	ASSYRHSGYEQY
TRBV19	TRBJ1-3	ASSIWGRSGNTIY
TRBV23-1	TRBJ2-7	ARSRPRGGTGTSGKIGVDEQY
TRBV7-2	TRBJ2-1	ASSPTLINEQF
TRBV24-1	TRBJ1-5	ATFIGNQPQH
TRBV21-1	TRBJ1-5	ASSPPVRSKDSNQPQH
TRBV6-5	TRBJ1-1	ASSWSGTEAF
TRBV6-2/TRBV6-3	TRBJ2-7	ASSYGPAGLLKDEQY
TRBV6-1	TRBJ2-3	ASSEYWTGSADTQY
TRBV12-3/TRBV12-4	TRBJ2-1	ASSSDRGQGWF
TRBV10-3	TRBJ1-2	AISEPGGQGRHGYT
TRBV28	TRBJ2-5	ASSRTQTGQETQY
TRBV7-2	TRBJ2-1	ASSLVFRTSGSKDEQF
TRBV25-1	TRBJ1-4	ASSKAATNEKLF
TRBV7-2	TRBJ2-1	ASSLVASGRLEQF
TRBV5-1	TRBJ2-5	ASSLLAGRQETQY
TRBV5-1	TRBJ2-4	ASSSGLAGTTKNIQY
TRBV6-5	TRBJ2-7	ASSYGASGSYEQY
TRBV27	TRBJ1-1	ASSFADTRGNTEAF
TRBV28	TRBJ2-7	AISRRELGYEQY
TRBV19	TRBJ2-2	ASSMGRRGRANTGELF